One T cell receptor beta chain is described in this entry. Its antigen is unknown. These data are taken from a study of cytomegalovirus exposure and HLA in healthy donors. General study results and limits: Association of approximately 16,000 TCR beta sequences with HLA alleles was found at 0.05 false discovery rate in a later analysis. Most TCR sequences were uncommon, yet certain public TCRs appeared in many donors.

This CDR3 contains 19 residues. Germline V gene data show CDR1 as SGHTA and CDR2 as FQGNSA. V lost 4 bases, J lost 0 bases, and 16 bases stayed unmatched. Primers included in the PCR were 60 Vbeta and 13 Jbeta primers. The repertoire was sequenced with immunoSEQ multiplex PCR; TCRdb's copy has only in-frame clones and lacks some. The sample contains about 130,000 clones, around 83% of which appear only once. Sequenced sample: PBMCs. The chain combines TRBV7-2 with TRBJ2-3, with TRBD1 matching 7 bases. The receptor was derived from a young woman in good health and CMV-seropositive. CDR3 coding DNA: TGTGCCAGCAGCTCCACTTGGCCCGGGACAGCCTCTAGCACAGATACGCAGTATTTT. It is translated as CASSSTWPGTASSTDTQYF. The full variable domain, rest sourced from reference TRBV7-2 and TRBJ2-3, is GAGVSQSPSNKVTEKGKDVELRCDPISGHTALYWYRQSLGQGLEFLIYFQGNSAPDKSGLPSDRFSAERTGGSVSTLTIQRTQQEDSAVYLCASSSTWPGTASSTDTQYFGPGTRLTVL.